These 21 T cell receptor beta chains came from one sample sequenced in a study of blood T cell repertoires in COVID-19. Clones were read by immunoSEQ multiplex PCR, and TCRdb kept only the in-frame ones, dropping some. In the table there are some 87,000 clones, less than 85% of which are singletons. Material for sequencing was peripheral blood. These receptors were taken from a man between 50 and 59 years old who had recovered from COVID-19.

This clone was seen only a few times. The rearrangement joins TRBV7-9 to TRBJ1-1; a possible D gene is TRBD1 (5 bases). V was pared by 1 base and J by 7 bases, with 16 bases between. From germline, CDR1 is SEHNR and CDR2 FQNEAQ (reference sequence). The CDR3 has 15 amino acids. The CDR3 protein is CASSLGSSRQHEAFF. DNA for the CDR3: TGTGCCAGCAGCTTAGGATCGTCCCGACAGCATGAAGCTTTCTTT.

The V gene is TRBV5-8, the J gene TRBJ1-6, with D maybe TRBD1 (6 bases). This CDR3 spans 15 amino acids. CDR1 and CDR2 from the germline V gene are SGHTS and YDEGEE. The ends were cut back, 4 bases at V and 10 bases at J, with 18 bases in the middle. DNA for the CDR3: TGTGCCAGCAGCCGACCCACAGGGTTGGGATCACCCCTCCACTTT. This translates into CASSRPTGLGSPLHF.

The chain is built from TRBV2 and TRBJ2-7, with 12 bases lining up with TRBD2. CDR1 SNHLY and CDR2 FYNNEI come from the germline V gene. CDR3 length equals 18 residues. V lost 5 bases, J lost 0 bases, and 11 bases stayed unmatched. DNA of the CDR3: TGTGCCAGCAGTCTGACTAGCGGGAGTCCAACCTCCTCCTACGAGCAGTACTTC. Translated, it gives CASSLTSGSPTSSYEQYF.

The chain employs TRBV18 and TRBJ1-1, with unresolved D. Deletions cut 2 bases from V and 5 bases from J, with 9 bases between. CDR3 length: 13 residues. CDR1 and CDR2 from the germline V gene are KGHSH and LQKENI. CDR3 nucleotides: TGTGCCAGCTCACCAGGGCGTGAAACTGAAGCTTTCTTT. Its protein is CASSPGRETEAFF.

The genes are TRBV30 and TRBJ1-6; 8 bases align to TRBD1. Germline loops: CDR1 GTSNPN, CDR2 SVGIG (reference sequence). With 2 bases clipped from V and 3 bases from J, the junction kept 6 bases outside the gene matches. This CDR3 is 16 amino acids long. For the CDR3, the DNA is TGTGCCTGGAGTTACCGGGACAGGCTCTATAATTCACCCCTCCACTTT. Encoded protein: CAWSYRDRLYNSPLHF.

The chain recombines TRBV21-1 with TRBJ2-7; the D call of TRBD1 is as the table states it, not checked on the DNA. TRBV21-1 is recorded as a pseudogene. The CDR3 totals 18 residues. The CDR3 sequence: CASSNVVGTGDPSYEQYF. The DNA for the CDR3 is TGTGCCAGCAGCAATGTAGTTGGGACAGGGGACCCCTCCTACGAGCAGTACTTC.

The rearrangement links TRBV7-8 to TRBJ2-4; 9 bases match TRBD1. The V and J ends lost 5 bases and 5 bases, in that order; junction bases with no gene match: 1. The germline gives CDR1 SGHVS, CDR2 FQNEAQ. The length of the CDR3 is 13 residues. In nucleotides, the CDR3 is TGTGCCAGCAGCCGGGACAGGGAAAACATTCAGTACTTC. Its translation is CASSRDRENIQYF.

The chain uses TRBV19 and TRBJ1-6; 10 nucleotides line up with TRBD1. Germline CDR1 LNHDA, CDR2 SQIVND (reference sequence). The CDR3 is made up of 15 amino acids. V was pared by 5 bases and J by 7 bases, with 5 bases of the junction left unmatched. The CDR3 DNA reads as TGTGCCAGTAGTGCCCGGGACAGGGGAAATTCACCCCTCCACTTT. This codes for CASSARDRGNSPLHF.

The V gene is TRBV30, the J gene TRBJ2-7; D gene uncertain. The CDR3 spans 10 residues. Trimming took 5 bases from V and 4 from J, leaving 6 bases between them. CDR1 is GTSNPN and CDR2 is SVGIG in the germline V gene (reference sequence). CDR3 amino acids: CAWGLYEQYF. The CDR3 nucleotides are TGTGCCTGGGGCTTGTACGAGCAGTACTTC.

In nucleotides, the CDR3 is TGTGCCAGCAGACCTGAGACAGGGAATCAGCCCCAGCATTTT. It is translated as CASRPETGNQPQHF. This rearrangement joins TRBV7-8 to TRBJ1-5; 7 nucleotides match TRBD1. Germline assignment: CDR1 SGHVS and CDR2 FQNEAQ. V lost 6 bases to trimming and J lost 4 bases; unmatched junction nucleotides: 6. The length of the CDR3 is 14 residues. The full variable domain, completed using reference TRBV7-8 and TRBJ1-5, is GAGVSQSPRYKVAKRGQDVALRCDPISGHVSLFWYQQALGQGPEFLTYFQNEAQLDKSGLPSDRFFAERPEGSVSTLKIQRTQQEDSAVYLCASRPETGNQPQHFGDGTRLSIL.

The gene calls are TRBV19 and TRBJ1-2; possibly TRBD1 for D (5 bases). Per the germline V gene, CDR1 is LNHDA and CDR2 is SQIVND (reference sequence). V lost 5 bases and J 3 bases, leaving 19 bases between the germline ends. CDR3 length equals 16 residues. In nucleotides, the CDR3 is TGTGCCAGTAGTGTCGCGGCGGGGGGTCTCGACTATGGCTACACCTTC. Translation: CASSVAAGGLDYGYTF.

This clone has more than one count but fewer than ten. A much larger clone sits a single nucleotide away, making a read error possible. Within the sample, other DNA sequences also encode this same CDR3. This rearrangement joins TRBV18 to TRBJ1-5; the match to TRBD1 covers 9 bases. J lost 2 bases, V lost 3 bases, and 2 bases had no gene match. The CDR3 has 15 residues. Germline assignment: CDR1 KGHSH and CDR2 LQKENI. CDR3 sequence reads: CASSPDRGGNQPQHF. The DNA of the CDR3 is TGTGCCAGCTCACCGGACAGGGGTGGCAATCAGCCCCAGCATTTT.

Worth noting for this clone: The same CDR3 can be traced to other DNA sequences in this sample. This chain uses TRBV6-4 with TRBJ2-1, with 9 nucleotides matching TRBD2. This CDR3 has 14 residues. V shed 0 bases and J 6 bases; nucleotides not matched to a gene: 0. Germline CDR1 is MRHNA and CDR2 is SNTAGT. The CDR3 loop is CASSDSAGGNEQFF. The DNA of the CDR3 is TGTGCCAGCAGTGACTCAGCGGGGGGCAATGAGCAGTTCTTC.

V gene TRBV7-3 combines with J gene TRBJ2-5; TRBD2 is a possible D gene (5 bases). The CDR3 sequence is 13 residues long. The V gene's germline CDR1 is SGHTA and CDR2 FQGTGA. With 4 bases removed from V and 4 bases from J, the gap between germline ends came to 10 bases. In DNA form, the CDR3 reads TGTGCCAGCAGCTCCGGGGTTGTAGAGACCCAGTACTTC. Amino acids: CASSSGVVETQYF.

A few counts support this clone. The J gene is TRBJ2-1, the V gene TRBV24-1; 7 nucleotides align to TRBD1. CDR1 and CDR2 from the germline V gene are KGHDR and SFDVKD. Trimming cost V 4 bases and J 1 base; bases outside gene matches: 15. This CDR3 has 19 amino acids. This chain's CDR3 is CATSDSTYNRGRSYNEQFF. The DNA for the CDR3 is TGTGCCACCAGTGACTCAACCTATAACAGGGGAAGGTCCTACAATGAGCAGTTCTTC.

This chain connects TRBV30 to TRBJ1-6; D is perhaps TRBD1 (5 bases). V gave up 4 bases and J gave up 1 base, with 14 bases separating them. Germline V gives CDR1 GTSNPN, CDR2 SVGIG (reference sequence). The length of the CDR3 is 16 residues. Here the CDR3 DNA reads TGTGCCTGGACCAAGAGCAGGGCGTCCTATAATTCACCCCTCCACTTT. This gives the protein CAWTKSRASYNSPLHF.

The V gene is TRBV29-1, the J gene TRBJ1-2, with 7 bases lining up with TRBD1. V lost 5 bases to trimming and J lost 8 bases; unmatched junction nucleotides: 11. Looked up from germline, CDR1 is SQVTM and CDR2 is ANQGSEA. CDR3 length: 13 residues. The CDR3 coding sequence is TGCAGCGTTCTTACGACAGGGTCTGGGGGCTACACCTTC. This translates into CSVLTTGSGGYTF.

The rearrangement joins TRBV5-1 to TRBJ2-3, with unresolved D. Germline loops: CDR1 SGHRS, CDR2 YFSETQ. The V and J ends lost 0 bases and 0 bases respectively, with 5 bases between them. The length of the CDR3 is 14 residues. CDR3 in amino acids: CASSLGHSTDTQYF. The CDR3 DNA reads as TGCGCCAGCAGCTTGGGTCATAGCACAGATACGCAGTATTTT.

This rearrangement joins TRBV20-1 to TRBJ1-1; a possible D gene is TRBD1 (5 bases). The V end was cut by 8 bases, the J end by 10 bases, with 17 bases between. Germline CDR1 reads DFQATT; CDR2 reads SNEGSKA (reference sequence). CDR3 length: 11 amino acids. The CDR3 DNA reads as TGCAGTCGAATACAGCGGGGGGGAGCTTTCTTT. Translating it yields CSRIQRGGAFF.

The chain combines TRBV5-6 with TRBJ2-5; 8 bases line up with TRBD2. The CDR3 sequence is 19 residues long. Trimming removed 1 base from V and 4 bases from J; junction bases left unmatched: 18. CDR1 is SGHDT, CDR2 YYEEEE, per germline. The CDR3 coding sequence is TGTGCCAGCAGCTTGTTTCTTATATCGGGAGGGCCTTATGGAGAGACCCAGTACTTC. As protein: CASSLFLISGGPYGETQYF.

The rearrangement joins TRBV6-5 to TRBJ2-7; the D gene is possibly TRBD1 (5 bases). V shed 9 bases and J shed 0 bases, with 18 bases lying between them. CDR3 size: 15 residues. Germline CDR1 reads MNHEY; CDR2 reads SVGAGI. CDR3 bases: TGTGCCAGTAAGAATGACAATGGGGCCTCCTACGAGCAGTACTTC. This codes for CASKNDNGASYEQYF.